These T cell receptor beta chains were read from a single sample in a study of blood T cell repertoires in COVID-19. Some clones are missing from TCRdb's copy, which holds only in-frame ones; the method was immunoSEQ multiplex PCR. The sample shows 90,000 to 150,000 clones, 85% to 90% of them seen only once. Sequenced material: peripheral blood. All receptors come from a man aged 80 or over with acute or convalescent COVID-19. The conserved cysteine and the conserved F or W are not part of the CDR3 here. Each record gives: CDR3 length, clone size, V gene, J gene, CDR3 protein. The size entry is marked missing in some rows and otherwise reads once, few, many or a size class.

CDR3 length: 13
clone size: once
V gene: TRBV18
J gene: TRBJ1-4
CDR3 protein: ASSPPGDRNEKLF

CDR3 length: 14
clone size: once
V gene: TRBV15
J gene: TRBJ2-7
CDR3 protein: ATSRKTTVPGVKQY

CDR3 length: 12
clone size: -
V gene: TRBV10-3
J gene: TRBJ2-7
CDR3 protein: AIFSGSGNYEQY

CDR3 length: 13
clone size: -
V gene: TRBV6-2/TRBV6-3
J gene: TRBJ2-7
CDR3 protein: ASSYWSGGSYEQY

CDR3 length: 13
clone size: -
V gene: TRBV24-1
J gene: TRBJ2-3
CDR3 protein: ATQAGGSSTDTQY

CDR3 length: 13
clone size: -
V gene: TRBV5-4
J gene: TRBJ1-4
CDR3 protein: ASSLQQGDGEKLF

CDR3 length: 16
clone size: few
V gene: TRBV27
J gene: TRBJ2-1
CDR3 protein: ASSSLAGDYFSYNEQF

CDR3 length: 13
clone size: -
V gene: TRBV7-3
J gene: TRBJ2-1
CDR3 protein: ASSFSGAAYNEQF

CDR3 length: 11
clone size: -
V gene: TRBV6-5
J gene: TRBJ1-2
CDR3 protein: ATWGELDYGYT

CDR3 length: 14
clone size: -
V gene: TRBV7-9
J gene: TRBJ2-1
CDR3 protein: ASSSRRGGLYNEQF

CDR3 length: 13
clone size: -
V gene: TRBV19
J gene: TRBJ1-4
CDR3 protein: ASRPPGFRGEKLF

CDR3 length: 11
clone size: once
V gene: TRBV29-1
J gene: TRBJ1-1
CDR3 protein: SVCLRGNTEAF

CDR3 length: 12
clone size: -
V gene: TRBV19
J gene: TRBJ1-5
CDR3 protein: ASSADRANQPQH

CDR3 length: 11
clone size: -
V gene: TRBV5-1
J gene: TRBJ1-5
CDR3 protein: ASSLGGDQPQH

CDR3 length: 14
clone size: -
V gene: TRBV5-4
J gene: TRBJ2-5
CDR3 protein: ASSRGKIGGGETQY

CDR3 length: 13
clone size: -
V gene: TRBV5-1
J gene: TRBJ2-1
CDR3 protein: ASSVGTSGSSEQF

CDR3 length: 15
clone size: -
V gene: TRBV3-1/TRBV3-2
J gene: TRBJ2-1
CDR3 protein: ASSLSTLSDSYNEQF

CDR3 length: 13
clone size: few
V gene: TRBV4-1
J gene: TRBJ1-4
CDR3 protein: ASSQEGTGVGKLF

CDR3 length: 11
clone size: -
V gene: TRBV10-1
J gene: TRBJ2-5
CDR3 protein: ASSESTVETQY

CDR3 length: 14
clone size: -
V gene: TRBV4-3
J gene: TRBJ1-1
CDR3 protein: ASSPGQGIFGTEAF

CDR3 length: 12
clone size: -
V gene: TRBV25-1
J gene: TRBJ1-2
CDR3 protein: ASSEKTQGYGYT

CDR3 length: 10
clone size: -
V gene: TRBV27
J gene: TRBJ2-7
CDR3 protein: ASRRTPGEQY

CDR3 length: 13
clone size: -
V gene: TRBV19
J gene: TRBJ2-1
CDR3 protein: ASTPEGRARNEQF

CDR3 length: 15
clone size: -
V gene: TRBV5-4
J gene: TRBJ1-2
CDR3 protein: ASSNAIQIQYAGGYT

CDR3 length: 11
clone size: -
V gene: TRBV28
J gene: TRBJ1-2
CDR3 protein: ASSLDTGGGYT

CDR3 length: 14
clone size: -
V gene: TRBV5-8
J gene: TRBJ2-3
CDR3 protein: ASSLTGGFSTDTQY

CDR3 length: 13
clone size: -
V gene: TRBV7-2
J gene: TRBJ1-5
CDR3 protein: ASSLGRGLGFPQH

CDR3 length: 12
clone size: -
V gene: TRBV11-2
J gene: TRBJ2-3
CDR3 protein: ASRQGSSADTQY

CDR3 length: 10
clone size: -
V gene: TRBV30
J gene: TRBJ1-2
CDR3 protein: AWRVREWGYT

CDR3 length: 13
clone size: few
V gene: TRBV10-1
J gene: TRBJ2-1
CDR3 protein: ASSEGTSGDNEQF

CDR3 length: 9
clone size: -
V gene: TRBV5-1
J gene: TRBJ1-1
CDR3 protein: ASRSNTEAF

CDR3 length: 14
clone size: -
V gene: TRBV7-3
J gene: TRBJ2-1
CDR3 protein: ASSGTAGGNYNEQF

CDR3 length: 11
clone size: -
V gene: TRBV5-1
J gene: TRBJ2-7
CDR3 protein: ASSTEGRYEQY

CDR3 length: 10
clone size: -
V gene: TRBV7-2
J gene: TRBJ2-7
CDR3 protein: ASSSVLREQY

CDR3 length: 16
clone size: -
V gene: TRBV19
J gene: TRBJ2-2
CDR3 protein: ASSIDPRGAGYDGELF

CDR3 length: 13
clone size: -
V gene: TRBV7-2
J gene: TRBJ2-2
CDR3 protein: ASSFSTSGTGELF

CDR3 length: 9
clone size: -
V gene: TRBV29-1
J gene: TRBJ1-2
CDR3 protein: SVETRDREI

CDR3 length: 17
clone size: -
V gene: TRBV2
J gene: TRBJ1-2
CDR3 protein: ASSEVYVSFSGGNYGYT

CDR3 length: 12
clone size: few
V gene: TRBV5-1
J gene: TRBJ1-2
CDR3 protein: ASSLSGLNGGYT

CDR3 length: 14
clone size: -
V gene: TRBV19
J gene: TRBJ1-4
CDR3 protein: ASSPRQVGVNEKLF

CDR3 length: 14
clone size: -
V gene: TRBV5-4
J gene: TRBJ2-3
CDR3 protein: ASTTMAGGDTDTQY

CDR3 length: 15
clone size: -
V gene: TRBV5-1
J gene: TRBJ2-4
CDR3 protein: ASSIGLAGGAKNIQY

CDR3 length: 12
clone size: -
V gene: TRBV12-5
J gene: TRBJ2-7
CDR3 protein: ASGLVAARAEQY

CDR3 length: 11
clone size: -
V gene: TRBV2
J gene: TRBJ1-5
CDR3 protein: ARRITGVQPQH

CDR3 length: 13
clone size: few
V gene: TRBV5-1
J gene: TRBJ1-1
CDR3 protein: ASSNQGTGSTEAF

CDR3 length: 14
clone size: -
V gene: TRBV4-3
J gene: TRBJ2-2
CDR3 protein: ASSPRAGADTGELF

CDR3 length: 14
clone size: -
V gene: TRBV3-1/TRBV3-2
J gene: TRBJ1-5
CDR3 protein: ASSQGYGTSGQPQH

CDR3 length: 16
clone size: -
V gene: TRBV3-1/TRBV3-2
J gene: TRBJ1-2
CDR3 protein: ASSQDWRQGAENYGYT

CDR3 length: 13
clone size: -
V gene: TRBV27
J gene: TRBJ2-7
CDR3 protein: ASSLFRGRHYEQY

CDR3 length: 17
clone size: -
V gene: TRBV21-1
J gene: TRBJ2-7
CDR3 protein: ASSNPNRENRSGVYEQY

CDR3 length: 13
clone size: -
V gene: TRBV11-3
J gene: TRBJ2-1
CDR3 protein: ASSLVSGEYNEQF

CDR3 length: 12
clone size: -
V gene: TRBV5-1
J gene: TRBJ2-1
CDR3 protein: ASSRTVSYNEQF

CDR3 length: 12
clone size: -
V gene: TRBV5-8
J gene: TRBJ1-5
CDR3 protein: ASSFGGYSQPQH

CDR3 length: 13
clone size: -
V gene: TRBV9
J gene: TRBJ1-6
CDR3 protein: ASSVEAVSYSPLH

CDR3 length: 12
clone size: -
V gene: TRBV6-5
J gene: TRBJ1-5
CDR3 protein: ASSYTESNQPQH